These 7 T cell receptor beta chains were all obtained from the same sample, sequenced in a study of metastatic and nonmetastatic thyroid tumors (dated by TCRdb to about 2020). The library came from PCR. Sequencing was performed on an Illumina HiSeq 4000. Using fastp at Q25 and MiXCR, TCRdb reprocessed the public reads and kept productive beta chains. Within this sample are 25,000 to 35,000 clones, with 20% to 25% of them counted one time only. About 43% of the sample belongs to the ten largest clones. No patient had received any treatment before thyroid surgery. The sample taken for sequencing was blood. The receptor source for this set is a female donor with papillary thyroid cancer or a benign thyroid nodule (not recorded which). Some clones in this sample may be carry-over from other donors' samples.

V gene TRBV18 combines with J gene TRBJ1-5; D unclear. Trimming cost V 4 bases and J 6 bases, with 13 bases left between them. Germline V gives CDR1 KGHSH, CDR2 LQKENI. CDR3 length: 14 residues. CDR3 coding DNA: TGTGCCAGCTCACGCAGTGGGCTAGGTCAGCCCCAGCATTTT. It encodes CASSRSGLGQPQHF.

Ten or more counts support this clone. The chain carries TRBV12-3 or TRBV12-4 and TRBJ1-1, with D hard to call. The V gene lost 2 bases and the J gene lost 1 base, with 5 bases spanning the gap. CDR3 size: 13 residues. The CDR3 here is CASSLTQNTEAFF. The CDR3 coding sequence is TGTGCCAGCAGTTTAACTCAGAACACTGAAGCTTTCTTT.

This clone was detected many times. V and J are TRBV11-2 and TRBJ1-2, with D possibly TRBD1 on 6 matching bases. The CDR3 covers 15 residues. CDR1 and CDR2 from the germline V gene are SGHAT and FQNNGV. The V end was cut by 7 bases, the J end by 7 bases, with 22 bases between. The CDR3 DNA sequence: TGTGCCAGCAAAAACCTACAGGGAAGACGTGGTGGCTACACCTTC. It encodes CASKNLQGRRGGYTF.

The genes are TRBV5-6 and TRBJ2-1, with a weak D call TRBD1 (6 bases). V shed 4 bases and J shed 2 bases, with 13 bases lying between them. There are 15 residues in the CDR3. Per germline, CDR1 SGHDT and CDR2 YYEEEE. CDR3: CASSPRDIPYNEQFF. The CDR3 DNA reads TGTGCCAGCAGCCCCCGGGACATCCCCTACAATGAGCAGTTCTTC.

The V and J genes are TRBV18 and TRBJ1-6, with 9 nucleotides matching TRBD1. The length of the CDR3 is 17 residues. Germline CDR1 reads KGHSH; CDR2 reads LQKENI. V was clipped by 3 bases and J by 9 bases; unmatched bases: 12. The CDR3 DNA is TGTGCCAGCTCACCTACTCCGGGACAGGGTGGAGTTTCACCCCTCCACTTT. Translating gives CASSPTPGQGGVSPLHF.

V gene TRBV3-1 combines with J gene TRBJ2-7, with D uncertain. Looked up from germline, CDR1 is LGHDT and CDR2 is YNNKEL (reference sequence). V was trimmed by 4 bases and J by 10 bases, leaving 20 bases between them. The CDR3 sequence is 14 residues long. The CDR3 DNA sequence: TGTGCCAGCAGCCCTGAGGTTAGCTCCCGTCATCAGTACTTC. Its protein product is CASSPEVSSRHQYF.

For the CDR3, the DNA is TGTGCCATCAGTGAGGTAGACGACTACGAGCAGTACTTC. Translating it yields CAISEVDDYEQYF. V usage is TRBV10-3 and J usage is TRBJ2-7; D ambiguous. Per the germline V gene, CDR1 is ENHRY and CDR2 is SYGVKD. V gave up 2 bases and J gave up 3 bases, with 8 bases separating them. This CDR3 is 13 amino acids long.